This TCR beta chain was sequenced for a study of blood T cell repertoires in COVID-19. Across the whole study: The samples span acute and convalescent COVID-19 from the United States, Italy and Spain.

After removal of 0 bases from V and 3 bases from J, the junction contained 5 bases not matched to a gene. Germline V gene sequence: CDR1 MNHEY, CDR2 SVGAGI. CDR3 length: 16 residues. Profiling relied on immunoSEQ multiplex PCR, and the TCRdb table lists in-frame clones only, not all of them. The sample shows 260,000 or so clones, 88% of them seen only once. This chain links TRBV6-5 with TRBJ2-7, with 10 bases identical to TRBD1. This TCR was recovered from a man between 18 and 29 years old with active or convalescent COVID-19. The sample was peripheral blood. CDR3 loop: CASSYSRDRGLYEQYF. The CDR3 bases are TGTGCCAGCAGTTACTCCCGGGACAGGGGACTCTACGAGCAGTACTTC.